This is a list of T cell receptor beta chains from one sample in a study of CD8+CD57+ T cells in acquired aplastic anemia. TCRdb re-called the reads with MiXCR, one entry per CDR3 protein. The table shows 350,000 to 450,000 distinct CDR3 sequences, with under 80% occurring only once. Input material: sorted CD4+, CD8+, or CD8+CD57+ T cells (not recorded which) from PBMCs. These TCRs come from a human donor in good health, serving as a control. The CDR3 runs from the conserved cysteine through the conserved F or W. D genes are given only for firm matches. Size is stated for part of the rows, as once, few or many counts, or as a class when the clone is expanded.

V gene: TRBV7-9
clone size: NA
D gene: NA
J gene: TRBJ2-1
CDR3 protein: CASSQLGYNQQFF
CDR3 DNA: TGCGCCAGCAGCCAACTGGGTTACAATCAGCAGTTCTTC

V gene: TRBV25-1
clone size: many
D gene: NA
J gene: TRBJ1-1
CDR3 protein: CASSRIESDTEAFF
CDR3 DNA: TGTGCCAGCAGCCGTATTGAGAGCGACACTGAAGCTTTCTTT

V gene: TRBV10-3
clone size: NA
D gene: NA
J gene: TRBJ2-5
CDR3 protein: CAISEPDRNYGYTFGSETQYF
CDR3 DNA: NA

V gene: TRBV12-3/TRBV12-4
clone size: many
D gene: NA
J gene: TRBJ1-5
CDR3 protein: CASRVSNQPQHF
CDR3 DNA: TGTGCCAGCAGGGTTAGCAATCAGCCCCAGCATTTT

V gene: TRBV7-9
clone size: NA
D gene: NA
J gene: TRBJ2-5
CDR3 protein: CASSSASTYNEQF
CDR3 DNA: TGTGCCAGCAGCTCTGCGTCTACGTACAATGAGCAGTTC

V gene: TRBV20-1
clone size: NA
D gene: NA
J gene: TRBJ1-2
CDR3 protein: CSVGRGLYEHTF
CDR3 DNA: TGCAGTGTTGGGCGGGGGCTCTACGAGCACACCTTC

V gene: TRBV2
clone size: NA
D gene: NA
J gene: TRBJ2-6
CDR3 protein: CASCGTQTLRSGPDTRTF
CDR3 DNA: TGTGCCAGCTGTGGAACACAGACGCTCCGCTCTGGCCCAGACACCCGGACTTTC

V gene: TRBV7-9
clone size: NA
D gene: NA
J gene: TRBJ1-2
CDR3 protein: CASSLLGRSYEATF
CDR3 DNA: TGTGCCAGCAGCCTACTGGGCAGGAGCTATGAAGCCACCTTC

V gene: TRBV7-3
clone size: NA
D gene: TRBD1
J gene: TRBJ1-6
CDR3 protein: CASSSLTGEYNSPLHF
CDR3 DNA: TGTGCCAGCAGCTCACTCACAGGGGAGTATAATTCACCCCTCCACTTT

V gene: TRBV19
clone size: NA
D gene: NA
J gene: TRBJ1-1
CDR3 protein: CASLGLGNTEAFF
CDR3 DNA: TGTGCCAGTCTCGGCCTGGGAAACACTGAAGCTTTCTTT

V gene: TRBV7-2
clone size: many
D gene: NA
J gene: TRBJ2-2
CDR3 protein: CASSLDDRPGELFF
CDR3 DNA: TGTGCCAGCAGCTTAGATGACCGACCCGGGGAGCTGTTTTTT

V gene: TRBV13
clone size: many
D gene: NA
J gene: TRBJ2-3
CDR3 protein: CASSLRRGSGDTQYF
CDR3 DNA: TGTGCCAGCAGCCTCCGGAGGGGGTCGGGAGATACGCAGTATTTT

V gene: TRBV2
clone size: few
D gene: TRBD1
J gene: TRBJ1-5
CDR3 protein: CASSGTGGNQPQHF
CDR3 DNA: TGTGCCAGCAGTGGGACAGGGGGCAATCAGCCCCAGCATTTT

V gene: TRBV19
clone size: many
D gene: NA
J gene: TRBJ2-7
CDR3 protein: CASSIGGTGSYEQYF
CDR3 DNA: TGTGCCAGTAGTATAGGAGGGACGGGCTCCTACGAGCAGTACTTC

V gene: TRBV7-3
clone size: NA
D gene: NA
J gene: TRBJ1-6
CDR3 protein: CASSVEGGPNSPHHF
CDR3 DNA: TGCGCCAGCAGCGTGGAGGGCGGTCCGAATTCACCCCACCACTTT

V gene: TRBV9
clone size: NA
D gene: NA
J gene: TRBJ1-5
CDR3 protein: CASSIPVGGHSSHF
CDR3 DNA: TGTGCCAGCAGCATCCCTGTAGGAGGGCACAGTTCTCATTTT

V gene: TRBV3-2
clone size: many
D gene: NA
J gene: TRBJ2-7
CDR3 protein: CASSPQDPTSPEQYF
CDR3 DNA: TGTGCCAGCAGCCCCCAGGATCCGACATCCCCCGAGCAGTACTTC

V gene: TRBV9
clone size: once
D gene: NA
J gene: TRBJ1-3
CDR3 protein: CASSVTRGGKETHF
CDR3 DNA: TGTGCCAGCAGCGTAACGCGGGGGGGCAAAGAGACCCATTTT

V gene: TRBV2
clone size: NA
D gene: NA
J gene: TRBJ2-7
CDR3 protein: CASSEGPITYEQYF
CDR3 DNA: TGTGCCAGCAGTGAAGGACCGATAACCTACGAGCAGTACTTC

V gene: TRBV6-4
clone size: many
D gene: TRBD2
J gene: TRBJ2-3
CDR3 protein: CASSDLAGADTQYF
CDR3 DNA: TGTGCCAGCAGTGATTTAGCGGGGGCAGATACGCAGTATTTT

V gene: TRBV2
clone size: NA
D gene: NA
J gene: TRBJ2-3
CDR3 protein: CASSNGRTWTDTQYF
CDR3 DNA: TGTGCCAGCAGCAATGGGCGGACGTGGACAGATACGCAGTATTTT

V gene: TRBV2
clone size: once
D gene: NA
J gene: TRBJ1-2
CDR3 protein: CASSSGWAGRMLNYGYTF
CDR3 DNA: TGTGCCAGCAGCTCAGGATGGGCAGGGAGGATGCTTAACTATGGCTACACCTTC

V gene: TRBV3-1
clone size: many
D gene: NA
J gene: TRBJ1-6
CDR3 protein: CASSQLEGSPLHF
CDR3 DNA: TGTGCCAGCAGCCAATTGGAAGGTTCACCCCTCCACTTT

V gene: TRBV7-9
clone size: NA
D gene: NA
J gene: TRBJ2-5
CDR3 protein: CASSARETGSSEQQYF
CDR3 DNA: TGTGCCAGCAGCGCCCGTGAGACTGGCTCTTCTGAGCAGCAGTACTTC

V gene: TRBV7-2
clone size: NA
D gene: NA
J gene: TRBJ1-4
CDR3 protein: CASSLGSEKLFF
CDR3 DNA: TGCGCCAGCAGCTTAGGAAGTGAAAAACTGTTTTTT

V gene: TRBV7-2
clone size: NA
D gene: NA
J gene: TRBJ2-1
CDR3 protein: CASSIGGAGPSDEFF
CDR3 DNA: TGTGCCAGTAGTATAGGAGGCGCAGGGCCCTCCGACGAGTTCTTC

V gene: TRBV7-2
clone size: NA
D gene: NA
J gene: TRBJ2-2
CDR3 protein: CASSPIGVYGYTLFF
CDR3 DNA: TGTGCCAGCAGCCCCATTGGTGTCTATGGCTACACGCTCTTTTTT

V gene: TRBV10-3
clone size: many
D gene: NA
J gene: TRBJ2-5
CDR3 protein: CAISESTNSIETQYF
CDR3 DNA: TGTGCCATCAGTGAGTCGACCAATAGCATAGAGACCCAGTACTTC

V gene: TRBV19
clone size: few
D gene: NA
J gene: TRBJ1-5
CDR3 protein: CASTWGRGNQPQHF
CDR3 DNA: TGTGCCAGTACCTGGGGGAGAGGCAATCAGCCCCAGCATTTT

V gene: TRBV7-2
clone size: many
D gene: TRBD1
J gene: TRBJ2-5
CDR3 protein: CASSLRGREQTGTGDRKTQYF
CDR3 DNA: TGTGCCAGCAGCTTACGGGGTCGGGAACAAACCGGGACAGGGGATCGGAAGACCCAGTACTTC

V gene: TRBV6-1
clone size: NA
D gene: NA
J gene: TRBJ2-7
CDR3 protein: CASTYPLYEQYF
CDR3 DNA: TGTGCCAGCACCTACCCCCTCTACGAGCAGTACTTC

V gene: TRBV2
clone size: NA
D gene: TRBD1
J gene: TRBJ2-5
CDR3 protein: CASSGDRGHGDQYF
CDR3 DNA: TGTGCCAGCAGTGGTGACAGGGGGCATGGGGACCAGTACTTC

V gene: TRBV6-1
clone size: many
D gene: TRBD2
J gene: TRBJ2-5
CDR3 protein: CASSALRDYHGQETQYF
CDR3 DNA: TGTGCCAGCAGTGCCCTCCGGGACTATCATGGCCAAGAGACCCAGTACTTC

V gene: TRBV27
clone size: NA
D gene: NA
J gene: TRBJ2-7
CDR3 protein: CASSPGTSTYEQYF
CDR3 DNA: TGTGCCAGCAGTCCCGGGACAAGCACCTACGAGCAGTACTTC

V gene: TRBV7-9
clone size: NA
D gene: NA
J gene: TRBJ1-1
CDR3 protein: CASSPARGFGQETF
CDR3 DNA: TGTGCCAGCAGCCCCGCCCGGGGGTTTGGCCAAGAGACCTTT

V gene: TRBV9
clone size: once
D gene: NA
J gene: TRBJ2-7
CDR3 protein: CASRSGNTRNYGEQYF
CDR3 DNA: TGTGCCAGCCGTTCTGGGAACACCAGAAACTATGGCGAGCAGTACTTC

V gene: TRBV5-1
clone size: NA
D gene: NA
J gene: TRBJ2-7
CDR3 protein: CASSLVPRDYEQYF
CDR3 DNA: TGCGCTAGCAGCTTGGTTCCCAGGGATTACGAGCAGTACTTC

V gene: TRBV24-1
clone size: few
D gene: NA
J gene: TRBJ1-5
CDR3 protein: CATSDGIQPQHF
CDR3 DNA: TGTGCCACCAGTGACGGGATACAGCCCCAGCATTTT

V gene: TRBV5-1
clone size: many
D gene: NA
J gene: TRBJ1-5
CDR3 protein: CASRETENQPQHF
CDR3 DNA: TGCGCCAGCAGAGAGACAGAGAATCAGCCCCAGCATTTT

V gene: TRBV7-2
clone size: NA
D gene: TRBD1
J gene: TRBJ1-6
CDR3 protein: CASSLPQGIRGSTNSPLHF
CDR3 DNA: TGTGCCAGCAGCTTACCACAGGGGATTCGTGGCTCCACTAATTCACCCCTCCACTTT

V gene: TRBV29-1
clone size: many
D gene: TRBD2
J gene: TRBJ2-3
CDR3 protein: CSVAEGGSPDTQYF
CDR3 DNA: TGCAGCGTTGCTGAGGGAGGGAGCCCAGATACGCAGTATTTT

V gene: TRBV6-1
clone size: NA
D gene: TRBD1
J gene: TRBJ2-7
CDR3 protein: CASRSPGQGSYEQYF
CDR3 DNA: TGTGCCAGCAGATCACCGGGACAGGGGAGCTACGAGCAGTACTTC

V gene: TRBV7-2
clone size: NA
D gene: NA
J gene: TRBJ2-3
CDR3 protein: CASSRVADTEYF
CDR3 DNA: TGTGCCAGCAGCCGGGTGGCCGATACGGAGTATTTT

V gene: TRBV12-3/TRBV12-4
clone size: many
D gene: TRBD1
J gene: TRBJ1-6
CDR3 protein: CASSLGDSYNSPLHF
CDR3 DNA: TGTGCCAGCAGTTTAGGGGACAGCTATAATTCACCCCTCCACTTT

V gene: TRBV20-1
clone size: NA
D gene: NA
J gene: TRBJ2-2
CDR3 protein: CSARGDTGELFF
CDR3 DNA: TGCAGTGCCAGGGGGGATACCGGGGAGCTGTTTTTT

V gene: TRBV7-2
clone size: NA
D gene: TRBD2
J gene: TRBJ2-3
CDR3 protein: CASKYGGTQYF
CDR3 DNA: TGTGCCAGCAAGTACGGGGGGACGCAGTATTTT

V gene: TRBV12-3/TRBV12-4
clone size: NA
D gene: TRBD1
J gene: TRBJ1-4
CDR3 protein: CASSLRQGGLNEKLFF
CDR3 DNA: TGTGCCAGCAGTTTAAGACAGGGGGGGCTTAATGAAAAACTGTTTTTT

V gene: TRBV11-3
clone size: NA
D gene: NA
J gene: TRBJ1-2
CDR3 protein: CASSASSLSYGYTF
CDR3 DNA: TGTGCCAGCAGCGCCAGCAGCCTCAGCTATGGCTACACCTTC

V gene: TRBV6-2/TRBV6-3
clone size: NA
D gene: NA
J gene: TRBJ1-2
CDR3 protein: CASRISLGTESSGYTF
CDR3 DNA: TGTGCCAGCAGGATCTCCCTTGGAACGGAGAGTAGCGGCTACACCTTC

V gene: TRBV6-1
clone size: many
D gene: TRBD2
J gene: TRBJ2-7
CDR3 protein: CASSRAFTSGGSSYEQYF
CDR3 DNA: TGTGCCAGCAGCAGAGCCTTTACTAGCGGGGGAAGCTCCTACGAGCAGTACTTC

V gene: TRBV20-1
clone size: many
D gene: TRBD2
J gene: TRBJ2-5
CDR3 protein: CSATWVRGVQETQYF
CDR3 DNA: TGCAGTGCTACCTGGGTACGGGGGGTCCAAGAGACCCAGTACTTC

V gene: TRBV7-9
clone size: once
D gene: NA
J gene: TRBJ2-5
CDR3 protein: CASGLGRVESEYF
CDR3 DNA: TGTGCTAGTGGTTTGGGACGGGTGGAGTCCGAGTACTTC

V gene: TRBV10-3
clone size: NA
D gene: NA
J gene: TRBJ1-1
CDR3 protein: CAISESEGSNTEAFF
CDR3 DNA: TGTGCCATCAGTGAGTCGGAGGGAAGTAACACTGAAGCTTTCTTT

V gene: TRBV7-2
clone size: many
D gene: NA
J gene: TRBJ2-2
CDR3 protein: CASRTDRNSGELFF
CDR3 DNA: TGTGCCAGTAGAACGGACCGTAACAGCGGGGAGCTGTTTTTT

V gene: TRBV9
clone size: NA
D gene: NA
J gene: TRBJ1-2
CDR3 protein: CASSATFSLKYGSF
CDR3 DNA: TGTGCCAGCAGCGCGACTTTTTCCTTGAAGTATGGCTCCTTC

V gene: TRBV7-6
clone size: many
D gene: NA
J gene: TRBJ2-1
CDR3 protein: CASSPQVSPFNEQFF
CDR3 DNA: TGTGCCAGCAGCCCGCAGGTTAGTCCCTTCAATGAGCAGTTCTTC

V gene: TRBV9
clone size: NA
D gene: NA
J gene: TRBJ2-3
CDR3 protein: CASSSVSGNGPQYF
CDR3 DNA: TGTGCCAGCAGCTCAGTGTCGGGCAATGGGCCCCAGTATTTT